The 32 T cell receptor beta chains given below trace back to one sample, sequenced in a study of CXCR3-negative and CXCR3-positive naive CD8 T cells. Libraries of TRB cDNA were made by 5' RACE and carried UMIs. Using the 5' RACE reads, TCRdb records one entry per CDR3 protein without DNA. This listing includes more than 45,000 distinct CDR3 sequences. The sample comprised memory CD8+ T cells from blood. These receptors came from a human donor in good health. Some clones in this sample may be carry-over from other donors' samples.

The rearrangement joins TRBV6-5 to TRBJ1-2; checking the TCRdb D call of TRBD1 is not possible without DNA. In germline, CDR1 is MNHEY, CDR2 SVGAGI. The CDR3 has 14 residues. CDR3 amino acids: CASRWGEPVYGYTF.

The chain combines TRBV14 with TRBJ1-1. The CDR3 loop spans 12 amino acids. The germline V gene has CDR1 SGHDN and CDR2 FVKESK. CDR3 region: CASSQDWTEAFF.

The chain carries TRBV4-3 and TRBJ1-2. CDR3 length equals 16 residues. Per germline, CDR1 LGHNA and CDR2 YSLEER. The CDR3 sequence: CASSQDPLPNNYGYTF.

The rearrangement joins TRBV20-1 to TRBJ2-7; absent DNA, TCRdb's TRBD1 call cannot be checked. This CDR3 spans 13 amino acids. Germline V lookup: CDR1 DFQATT, CDR2 SNEGSKA (reference sequence). CDR3 in amino acids: CSAGDEGASEQYF.

The V gene is TRBV18, the J gene TRBJ1-1. CDR1 KGHSH and CDR2 LQKENI come from the germline V gene. This CDR3 spans 14 amino acids. The CDR3 loop is CASSPGGRDTEAFF.

The chain recombines TRBV29-1 with TRBJ2-7. Germline loops: CDR1 SQVTM, CDR2 ANQGSEA. This CDR3 is 13 amino acids long. The CDR3 region is CSVGAAYSYEQYF.

The chain has TRBV10-2 and TRBJ1-5; there is no DNA to check the TCRdb D call of TRBD1. CDR3 length equals 14 residues. CDR1 WSHSY and CDR2 SAAADI come from the germline V gene. CDR3 region: CASSENLEGQPQHF.

J is TRBJ2-1 and V is TRBV28; the D call of TRBD1 rests on TCRdb alone, since no DNA is present to check it. Germline values: CDR1 MDHEN, CDR2 SYDVKM. This CDR3 is built from 15 residues. The CDR3 region is CASSPGGPYYNEQFF.

The rearrangement uses TRBV3-1 and TRBJ2-2. The CDR3 has 15 amino acids. Germline V gene data show CDR1 as LGHDT and CDR2 as YNNKEL (reference sequence). The CDR3 is CASSHGTANTGELFF.

The gene calls are TRBV4-2 and TRBJ2-1; with no DNA, the TCRdb D assignment of TRBD2 cannot be verified. This CDR3 has 18 residues. The germline gives CDR1 LGHNA, CDR2 YNFKEQ. This CDR3 reads CASSQKRIGLAGFNEQFF.

The rearrangement links TRBV29-1 to TRBJ2-7; TCRdb proposes TRBD1, but this gene call is untestable without DNA. CDR3 length: 12 residues. Germline CDR1 reads SQVTM; CDR2 reads ANQGSEA. The CDR3 is CSVAPTSYEQYF.

The chain couples TRBV13 to TRBJ2-7; with no DNA, the TCRdb D assignment of TRBD1 cannot be verified. The CDR3 length is 14 residues. The germline V gene has CDR1 PRHDT and CDR2 FYEKMQ (reference sequence). The CDR3 sequence is CASSLDIRDKEQYF. Complete variable domain (other parts from reference TRBV13 and TRBJ2-7): AAGVIQSPRHLIKEKRETATLKCYPIPRHDTVYWYQQGPGQDPQFLISFYEKMQSDKGSIPDRFSAQQFSDYHSELNMSSLELGDSALYFCASSLDIRDKEQYFGPGTRLTVT.

The V and J genes are TRBV29-1 and TRBJ2-7; as DNA is missing, the TRBD1 call by TCRdb cannot be tested. The CDR3 runs to 13 residues. CDR1 and CDR2 from the germline V gene are SQVTM and ANQGSEA. The CDR3 region is CSVQGPDSYEQYF.

This chain connects TRBV3-1 to TRBJ2-1; TCRdb proposes TRBD1, but this gene call is untestable without DNA. Germline values: CDR1 LGHDT, CDR2 YNNKEL (reference sequence). The CDR3 is 16 residues long. The CDR3 loop reads CASSQEYPLSYNEQFF.

The rearrangement uses TRBV7-2 and TRBJ1-1; the TRBD1 assignment by TCRdb is unverifiable without DNA. From germline, CDR1 is SGHTA and CDR2 FQGNSA. This CDR3 contains 14 residues. The CDR3 protein is CASTHGTSGGEAFF.

V usage is TRBV29-1 and J usage is TRBJ2-7; TCRdb lists TRBD2, though no DNA is available to test this call. The CDR3 contains 11 residues. Germline CDR1 is SQVTM and CDR2 is ANQGSEA. The CDR3: CSVETNYEQYF.

The chain links TRBV29-1 to TRBJ1-1; TCRdb gives TRBD1 as the D gene, but with no DNA this cannot be confirmed. Germline CDR1 is SQVTM and CDR2 is ANQGSEA. This CDR3 spans 13 amino acids. The CDR3 sequence: CSVRGTGGPGAFF.

This sequence joins TRBV29-1 and TRBJ1-1; the TCRdb D gene call, TRBD1, has no DNA to confirm it. From germline, CDR1 is SQVTM and CDR2 ANQGSEA. The CDR3 is 12 amino acids. The CDR3 loop reads CSGTGQNTEAFF. Based on the CDR3 plus reference TRBV29-1 and TRBJ1-1, the full variable domain is SAVISQKPSRDICQRGTSLTIQCQVDSQVTMMFWYRQQPGQSLTLIATANQGSEATYESGFVIDKFPISRPNLTFSTLTVSNMSPEDSSIYLCSGTGQNTEAFFGQGTRLTVV.

The V call is TRBV6-6, the J call TRBJ1-2; the TRBD1 assignment by TCRdb is unverifiable without DNA. Germline values: CDR1 MNHNY, CDR2 SVGAGI (reference sequence). The CDR3 spans 18 residues. CDR3 amino acids: CASSYAEQATRIDYGYTF.

This chain's CDR3 is CSVTETKLAGMNNEQFF. The J gene is TRBJ2-1, the V gene TRBV29-1; TCRdb's D call, TRBD2, is unchecked because there is no DNA. The CDR3 is made up of 17 amino acids. Germline V gives CDR1 SQVTM, CDR2 ANQGSEA.

The chain links TRBV10-3 to TRBJ1-5; TCRdb calls TRBD1, which cannot be checked without DNA. This CDR3 is built from 13 residues. The germline V gene encodes CDR1 ENHRY and CDR2 SYGVKD. CDR3 amino acids: CAIGTGGNQPQHF.

Frequency places this clonotype as medium-sized. The chain combines TRBV4-2 with TRBJ2-7; as DNA is missing, the TRBD2 call by TCRdb cannot be tested. The CDR3 is 15 residues long. Germline V gene lookup returns CDR1 LGHNA and CDR2 YNFKEQ. The CDR3 here is CASSQDSDGPYEQYF.

The chain is built from TRBV27 and TRBJ2-1; the TCRdb call, TRBD1, lacks DNA for checking. Germline CDR1 is MNHEY and CDR2 is SMNVEV (reference sequence). CDR3 length: 12 residues. This CDR3 reads CASRPRDGEQFF.

The rearrangement uses TRBV29-1 and TRBJ2-2; TCRdb's D call, TRBD2, is unchecked because there is no DNA. Germline values: CDR1 SQVTM, CDR2 ANQGSEA. This CDR3 is built from 14 residues. CDR3 in amino acids: CSVVSGSGTGELFF.

This rearrangement joins TRBV27 to TRBJ2-1. The CDR3 consists of 13 residues. Per the germline V gene, CDR1 is MNHEY and CDR2 is SMNVEV (reference sequence). CDR3 sequence: CASSLSTYNEQFF.

The chain links TRBV29-1 to TRBJ2-1; the D gene TCRdb calls, TRBD2, cannot be checked with no DNA. Germline loops: CDR1 SQVTM, CDR2 ANQGSEA. The CDR3 is 16 residues long. The CDR3 reads CSVEDLGTSVYNEQFF.

This rearrangement joins TRBV15 to TRBJ1-1; checking the TCRdb D call of TRBD1 is not possible without DNA. The CDR3 consists of 14 residues. Germline CDR1 and CDR2: LNHNV and YYDKDF (reference sequence). CDR3 amino acids: CATRAGTGNLEAFF.

The J gene is TRBJ1-1, the V gene TRBV4-2. Germline V CDR1 and CDR2: LGHNA, YNFKEQ. The CDR3 runs 14 residues. The CDR3 protein is CASSPRVLGTEAFF.

The rearrangement links TRBV11-3 to TRBJ2-5; with no DNA, the TCRdb D assignment of TRBD2 cannot be verified. Germline CDR1 and CDR2: SGHNT and YENEEA. This CDR3 spans 15 amino acids. This CDR3 is CASSSKERDYETQYF.

The rearrangement joins TRBV29-1 to TRBJ2-3; absent DNA, TCRdb's TRBD1 call cannot be checked. Germline V lookup: CDR1 SQVTM, CDR2 ANQGSEA. The CDR3 runs 14 residues. CDR3 loop: CSGKRGLLTDTQYF.

The rearrangement uses TRBV12-3 or TRBV12-4 and TRBJ1-2. The CDR3 extends over 12 amino acids. The CDR3 loop reads CASSLGSYGYTF.

The rearrangement uses TRBV2 and TRBJ2-7; there is no DNA to check the TCRdb D call of TRBD1. The CDR3 covers 18 residues. Germline values: CDR1 SNHLY, CDR2 FYNNEI. The CDR3 spells CASSVLLTGDHISYEQYF.